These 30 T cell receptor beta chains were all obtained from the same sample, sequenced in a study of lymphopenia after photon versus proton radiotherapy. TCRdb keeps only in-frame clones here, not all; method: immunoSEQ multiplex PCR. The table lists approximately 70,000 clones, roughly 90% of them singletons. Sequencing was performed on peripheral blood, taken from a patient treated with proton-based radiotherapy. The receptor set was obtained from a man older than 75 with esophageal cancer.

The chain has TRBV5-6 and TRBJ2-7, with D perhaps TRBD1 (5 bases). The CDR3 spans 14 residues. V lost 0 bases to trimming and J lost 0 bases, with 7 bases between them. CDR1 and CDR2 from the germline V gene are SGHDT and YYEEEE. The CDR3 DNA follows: TGTGCCAGCAGCTTGGGGGGCAACTCCTACGAGCAGTACTTC. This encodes CASSLGGNSYEQYF.

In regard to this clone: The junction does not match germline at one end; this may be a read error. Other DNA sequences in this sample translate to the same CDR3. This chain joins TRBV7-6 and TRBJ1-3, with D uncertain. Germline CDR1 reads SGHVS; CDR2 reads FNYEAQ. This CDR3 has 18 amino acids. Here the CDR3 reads CASSPRPLAFSSGNTIYF. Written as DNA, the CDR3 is TGTGCCAGCAGCCCGCGGCCTTTAGCTTTTAGCTCTGGAAATACCATATATTTT. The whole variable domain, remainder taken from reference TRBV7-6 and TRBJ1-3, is GAGVSQSPRYKVTKRGQDVALRCDPISGHVSLYWYRQALGQGPEFLTYFNYEAQQDKSGLPNDRFSAERPEGSISTLTIQRTEQRDSAMYRCASSPRPLAFSSGNTIYFGEGSWLTVV.

The CDR3 nucleotides read TGTGCCAGCAGCTTACTGGTCGGGAACACTGAAGCTTTCTTT. Amino acid sequence: CASSLLVGNTEAFF. The J gene is TRBJ1-1, the V gene TRBV5-5, with no clear D. The CDR3 length is 14 residues. Germline loops: CDR1 SGHKS, CDR2 YYEKEE (reference sequence). Trimming took 2 bases from V and 1 from J, leaving 9 bases between them.

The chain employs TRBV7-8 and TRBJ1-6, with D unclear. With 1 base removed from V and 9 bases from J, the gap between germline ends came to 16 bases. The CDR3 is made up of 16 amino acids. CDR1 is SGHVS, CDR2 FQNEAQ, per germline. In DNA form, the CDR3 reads TGTGCCAGCAGCTTAGACTATGGTATAGAGTTTTCACCCCTCCACTTT. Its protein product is CASSLDYGIEFSPLHF.

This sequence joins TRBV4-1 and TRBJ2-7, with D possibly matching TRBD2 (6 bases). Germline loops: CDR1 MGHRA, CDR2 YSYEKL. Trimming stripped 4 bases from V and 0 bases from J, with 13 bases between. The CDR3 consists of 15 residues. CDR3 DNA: TGCGCCAGCAGCCCTTCGGGACTTAGCTCCTACGAGCAGTACTTC. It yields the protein CASSPSGLSSYEQYF.

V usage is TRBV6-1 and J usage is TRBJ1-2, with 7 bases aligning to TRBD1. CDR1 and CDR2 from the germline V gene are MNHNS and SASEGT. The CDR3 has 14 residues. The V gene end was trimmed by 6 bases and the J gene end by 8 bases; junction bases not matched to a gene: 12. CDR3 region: CASRTSGGGVGYTF. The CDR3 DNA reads TGTGCCAGCAGAACCTCAGGGGGGGGAGTCGGCTACACCTTC.

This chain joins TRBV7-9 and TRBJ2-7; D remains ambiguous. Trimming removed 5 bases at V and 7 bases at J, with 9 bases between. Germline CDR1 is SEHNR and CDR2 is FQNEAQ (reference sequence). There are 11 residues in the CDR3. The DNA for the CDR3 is TGTGCCAGCAGCCAGGCCCGAGAGCAGTACTTC. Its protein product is CASSQAREQYF.

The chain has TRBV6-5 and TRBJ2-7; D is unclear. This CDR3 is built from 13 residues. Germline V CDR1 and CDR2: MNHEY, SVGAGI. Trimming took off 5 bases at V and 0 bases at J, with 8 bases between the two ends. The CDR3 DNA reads TGTGCCAGCAGTAACCTGGGCTCCTACGAGCAGTACTTC. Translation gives CASSNLGSYEQYF.

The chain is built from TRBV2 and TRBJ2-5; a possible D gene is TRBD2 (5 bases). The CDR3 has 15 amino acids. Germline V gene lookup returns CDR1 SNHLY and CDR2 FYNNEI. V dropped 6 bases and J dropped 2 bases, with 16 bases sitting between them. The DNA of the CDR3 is TGTGCCAGCAGCCCCCTAAGGACTTCTCAAGAGACCCAGTACTTC. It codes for CASSPLRTSQETQYF.

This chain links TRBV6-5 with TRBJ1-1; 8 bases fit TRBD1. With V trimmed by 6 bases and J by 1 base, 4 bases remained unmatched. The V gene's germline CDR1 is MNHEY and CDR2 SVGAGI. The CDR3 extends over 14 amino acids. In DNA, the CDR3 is TGTGCCAGCAGCGCCGGACAGGGGAACACTGAAGCTTTCTTT. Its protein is CASSAGQGNTEAFF.

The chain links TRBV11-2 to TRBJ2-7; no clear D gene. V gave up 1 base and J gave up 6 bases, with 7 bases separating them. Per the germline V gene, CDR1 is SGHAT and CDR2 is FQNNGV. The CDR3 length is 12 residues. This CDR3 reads CASSLAVGEQYF. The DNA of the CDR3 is TGTGCCAGCAGCTTAGCGGTAGGCGAGCAGTACTTC.

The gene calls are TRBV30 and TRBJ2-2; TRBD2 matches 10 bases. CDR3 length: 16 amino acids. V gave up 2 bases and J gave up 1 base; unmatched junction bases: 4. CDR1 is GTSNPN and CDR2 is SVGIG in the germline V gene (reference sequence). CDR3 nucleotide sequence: TGTGCCTGGAGTAGCGGGAGGGCCGGGAACACCGGGGAGCTGTTTTTT. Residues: CAWSSGRAGNTGELFF. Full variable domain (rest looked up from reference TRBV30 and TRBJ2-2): SQTIHQWPATLVQPVGSPLSLECTVEGTSNPNLYWYRQAAGRGLQLLFYSVGIGQISSEVPQNLSASRPQDRQFILSSKKLLLSDSGFYLCAWSSGRAGNTGELFFGEGSRLTVL.

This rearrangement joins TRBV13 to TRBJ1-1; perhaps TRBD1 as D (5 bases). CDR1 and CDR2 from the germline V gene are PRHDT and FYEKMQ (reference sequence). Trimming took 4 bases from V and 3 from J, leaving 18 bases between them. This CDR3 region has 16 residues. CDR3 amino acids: CASSSYSSGLDTEAFF. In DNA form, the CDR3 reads TGTGCCAGCAGCTCCTACAGCTCAGGGTTGGACACTGAAGCTTTCTTT.

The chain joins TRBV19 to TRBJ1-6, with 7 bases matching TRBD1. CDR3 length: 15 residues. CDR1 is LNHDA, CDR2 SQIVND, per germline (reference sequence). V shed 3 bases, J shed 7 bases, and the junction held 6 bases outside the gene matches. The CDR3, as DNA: TGTGCCAGTAGTATGGGGACAGAGAGCAATTCACCCCTCCACTTT. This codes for CASSMGTESNSPLHF.

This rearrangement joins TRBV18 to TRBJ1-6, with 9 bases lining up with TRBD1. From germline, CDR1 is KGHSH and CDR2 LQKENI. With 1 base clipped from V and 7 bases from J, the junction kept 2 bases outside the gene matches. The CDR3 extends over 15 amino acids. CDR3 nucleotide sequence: TGTGCCAGCTCACCACGGACAGGGGAAAATTCACCCCTCCACTTT. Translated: CASSPRTGENSPLHF.

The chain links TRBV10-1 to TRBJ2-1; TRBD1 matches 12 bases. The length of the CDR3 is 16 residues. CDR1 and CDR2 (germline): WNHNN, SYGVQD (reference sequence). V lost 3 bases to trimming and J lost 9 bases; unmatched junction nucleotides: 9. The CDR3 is CASSDPGQGASGEQFF. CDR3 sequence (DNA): TGCGCCAGCAGTGACCCGGGACAGGGGGCATCGGGTGAGCAGTTCTTC.

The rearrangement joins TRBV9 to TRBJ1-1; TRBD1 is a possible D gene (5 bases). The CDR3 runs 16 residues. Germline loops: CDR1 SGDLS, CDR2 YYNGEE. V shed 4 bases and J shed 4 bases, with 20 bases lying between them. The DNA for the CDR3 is TGTGCCAGCAGCTCCCTTACCCAGGGAAGGAGCACTGAAGCTTTCTTT. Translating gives CASSSLTQGRSTEAFF. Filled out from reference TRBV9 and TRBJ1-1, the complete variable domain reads DSGVTQTPKHLITATGQRVTLRCSPRSGDLSVYWYQQSLDQGLQFLIQYYNGEERAKGNILERFSAQQFPDLHSELNLSSLELGDSALYFCASSSLTQGRSTEAFFGQGTRLTVV.

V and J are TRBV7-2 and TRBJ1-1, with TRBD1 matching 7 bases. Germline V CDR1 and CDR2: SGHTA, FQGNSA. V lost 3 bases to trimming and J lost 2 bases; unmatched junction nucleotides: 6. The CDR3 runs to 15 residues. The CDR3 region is CASSFPGTVNTEAFF. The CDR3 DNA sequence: TGTGCCAGCAGCTTCCCCGGGACAGTCAACACTGAAGCTTTCTTT.

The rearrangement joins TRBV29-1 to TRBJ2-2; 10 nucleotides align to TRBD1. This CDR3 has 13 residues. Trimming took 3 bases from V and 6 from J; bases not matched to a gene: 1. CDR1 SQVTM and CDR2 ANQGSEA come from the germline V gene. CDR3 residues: CSVDGTGAGELFF. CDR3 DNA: TGCAGCGTTGACGGGACAGGGGCCGGGGAGCTGTTTTTT.

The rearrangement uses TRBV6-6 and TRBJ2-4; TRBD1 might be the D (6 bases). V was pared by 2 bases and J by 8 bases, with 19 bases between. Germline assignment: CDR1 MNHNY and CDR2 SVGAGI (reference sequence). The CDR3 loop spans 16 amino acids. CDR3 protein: CASSYGNPTGIDIQYF. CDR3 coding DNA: TGTGCCAGCAGTTACGGGAATCCAACAGGGATAGACATTCAGTACTTC.

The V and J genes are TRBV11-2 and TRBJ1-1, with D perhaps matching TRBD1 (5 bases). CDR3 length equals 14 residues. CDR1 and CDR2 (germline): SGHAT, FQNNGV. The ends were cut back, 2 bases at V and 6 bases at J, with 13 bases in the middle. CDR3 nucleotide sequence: TGTGCCAGCAGCTTATGGGGACGTGCGGCTGAAGCTTTCTTT. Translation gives CASSLWGRAAEAFF.

DNA of the CDR3: TGCGCCAGCGGGGAAGAGGATTCACCCCTCCACTTT. It encodes CASGEEDSPLHF. The chain has TRBV10-1 and TRBJ1-6, with unresolved D. This CDR3 comprises 12 residues. V was clipped by 8 bases and J by 8 bases, with 10 bases between them. Germline V lookup: CDR1 WNHNN, CDR2 SYGVQD (reference sequence).

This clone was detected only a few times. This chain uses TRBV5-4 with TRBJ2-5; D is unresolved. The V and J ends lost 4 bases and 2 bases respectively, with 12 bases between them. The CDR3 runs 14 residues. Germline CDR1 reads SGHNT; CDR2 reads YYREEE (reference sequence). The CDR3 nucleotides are TGTGCCAGCAGCGGCGTCATAGGTCAAGAGACCCAGTACTTC. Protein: CASSGVIGQETQYF.

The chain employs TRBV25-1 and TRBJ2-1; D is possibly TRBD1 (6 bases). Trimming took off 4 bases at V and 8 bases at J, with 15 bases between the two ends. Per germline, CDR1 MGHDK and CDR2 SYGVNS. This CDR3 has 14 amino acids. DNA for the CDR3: TGTGCCAGCAGTGTGGCAGGGGTATGGGATGAGCAGTTCTTC. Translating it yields CASSVAGVWDEQFF.

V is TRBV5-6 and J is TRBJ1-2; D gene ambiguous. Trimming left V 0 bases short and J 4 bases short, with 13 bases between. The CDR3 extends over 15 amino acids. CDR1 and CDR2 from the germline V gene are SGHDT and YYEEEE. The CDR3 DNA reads TGTGCCAGCAGCTTGGGATCCGGGAGCATCTATGGCTACACCTTC. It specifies CASSLGSGSIYGYTF. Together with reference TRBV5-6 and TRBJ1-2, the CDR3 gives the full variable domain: DAGVTQSPTHLIKTRGQQVTLRCSPKSGHDTVSWYQQALGQGPQFIFQYYEEEERQRGNFPDRFSGHQFPNYSSELNVNALLLGDSALYLCASSLGSGSIYGYTFGSGTRLTVV.

The CDR3 spells CASTLGEEQFF. CDR3 bases: TGTGCCAGCACACTAGGCGAGGAGCAGTTCTTC. The chain recombines TRBV5-6 with TRBJ2-1, with a weak D call TRBD2 (5 bases). Germline-derived CDR1 and CDR2 are SGHDT and YYEEEE. There are 11 residues in the CDR3. Trimming left V 6 bases short and J 10 bases short, with 11 bases between. Looking up the rest from reference TRBV5-6 and TRBJ2-1 gives the full variable domain: DAGVTQSPTHLIKTRGQQVTLRCSPKSGHDTVSWYQQALGQGPQFIFQYYEEEERQRGNFPDRFSGHQFPNYSSELNVNALLLGDSALYLCASTLGEEQFFGPGTRLTVL.

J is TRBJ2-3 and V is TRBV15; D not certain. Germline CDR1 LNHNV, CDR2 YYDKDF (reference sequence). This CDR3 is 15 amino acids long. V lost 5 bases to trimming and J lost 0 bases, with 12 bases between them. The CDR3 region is CATSRDISSTDTQYF. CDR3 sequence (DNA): TGTGCCACCAGCCGTGACATTTCTAGCACAGATACGCAGTATTTT. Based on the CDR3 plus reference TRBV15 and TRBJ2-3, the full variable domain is DAMVIQNPRYQVTQFGKPVTLSCSQTLNHNVMYWYQQKSSQAPKLLFHYYDKDFNNEADTPDNFQSRRPNTSFCFLDIRSPGLGDTAMYLCATSRDISSTDTQYFGPGTRLTVL.

The CDR3 loop is CASRVLGGADTQYF. As DNA, the CDR3 is TGTGCCAGCAGAGTACTTGGGGGCGCAGATACGCAGTATTTT. V usage is TRBV2 and J usage is TRBJ2-3; D may be TRBD1 (6 bases). This CDR3 has 14 residues. Germline-derived CDR1 and CDR2 are SNHLY and FYNNEI. V was cut by 6 bases and J by 4 bases, with 14 bases left in between.

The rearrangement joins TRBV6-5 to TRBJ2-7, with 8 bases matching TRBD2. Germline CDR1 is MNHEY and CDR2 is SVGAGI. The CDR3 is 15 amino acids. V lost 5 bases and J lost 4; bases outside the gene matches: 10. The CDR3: CASSSPGGGVYEQYF. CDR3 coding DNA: TGTGCCAGCAGTAGCCCCGGGGGGGGTGTGTACGAGCAGTACTTC.

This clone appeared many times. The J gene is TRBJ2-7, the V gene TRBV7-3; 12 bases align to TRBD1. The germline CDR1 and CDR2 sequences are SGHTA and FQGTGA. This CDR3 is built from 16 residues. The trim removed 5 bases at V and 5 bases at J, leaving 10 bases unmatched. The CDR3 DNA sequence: TGTGCCAGCAGCCCCGGGACAGGGGGCGAAAGGGACGAGCAGTACTTC. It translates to CASSPGTGGERDEQYF.